The 26 T cell receptor beta chains presented below share a single source sample, sequenced in a study of blood T cells in healthy people across ages. A sample-barcoded 5' primer and a J-beta primer mix were used in a second PCR of roughly 7 to 12 cycles. In TCRdb, the 5' RACE reads were re-called with MiXCR into one record per CDR3 protein. The table has 700,000 to 900,000 distinct CDR3 sequences, about 53% seen once. The source material was blood. These receptors came from a man aged 80 or over in good health.

Comment on this clonotype: Relative to the germline gene, one junction end is altered; a read error may explain this. The chain is built from TRBV9 and TRBJ2-5; 10 nucleotides match TRBD2. The CDR3 is 16 amino acids. Germline-derived CDR1 and CDR2 are SGDLS and YYNGEE. The CDR3 loop reads CAGSVGASGSGETQYF. The CDR3 DNA is TGTGCCGGCAGCGTAGGAGCTAGCGGGAGCGGCGAGACCCAGTACTTC.

This clonotype occurred a few times. The V and J genes are TRBV20-1 and TRBJ2-1; D gene uncertain. This CDR3 is 13 amino acids long. V was cut by 0 bases and J by 4 bases, with 7 bases left in between. Germline values: CDR1 DFQATT, CDR2 SNEGSKA (reference sequence). The CDR3 DNA is TGCAGTGCTAGAGATGGGGTTTACAATGAGCAGTTCTTC. Protein product: CSARDGVYNEQFF.

This clonotype was observed a handful of times. The chain has TRBV6-5 and TRBJ1-2; tentatively, D is TRBD1 (6 bases). The CDR3 totals 16 residues. CDR1 is MNHEY and CDR2 is SVGAGI in the germline V gene. Trimming stripped 4 bases from V and 6 bases from J, with 21 bases between. Here the CDR3 reads CASSLTGTITQDGYTF. The CDR3 DNA is TGTGCCAGCAGTTTAACCGGGACAATAACGCAGGATGGCTACACCTTC.

V is TRBV20-1 and J is TRBJ2-1; D unclear. The germline gives CDR1 DFQATT, CDR2 SNEGSKA (reference sequence). The CDR3 spans 10 residues. V dropped 5 bases and J dropped 9 bases, with 8 bases sitting between them. The CDR3 spells CSALLGEQFF. The CDR3 nucleotides are TGCAGTGCTCTGCTTGGTGAGCAGTTCTTC.

For this clonotype: A clone one base away is much larger, so this may be a read error. The genes are TRBV20-1 and TRBJ2-7, with D unclear. CDR1 is DFQATT, CDR2 SNEGSKA, per germline (reference sequence). This CDR3 region has 12 residues. Trimming removed 2 bases from V and 5 bases from J, with 10 bases in between. This CDR3 reads CSARNDQDEQYF. The DNA for the CDR3 is TGCAGTGCTAGAAATGATCAGGACGAGCAGTACTTC.

The rearrangement joins TRBV5-1 to TRBJ2-1, with 11 bases aligning to TRBD2. The CDR3 contains 16 residues. Germline V gene lookup returns CDR1 SGHRS and CDR2 YFSETQ. V dropped 0 bases and J dropped 6; count of bases not matched to a gene: 5. The CDR3 reads CASSLALAGASNEQFF. The CDR3 coding sequence is TGCGCCAGCAGCTTGGCACTAGCGGGAGCTTCCAATGAGCAGTTCTTC.

About this clonotype itself: It may be a read error: a sequence one base away is much more abundant. The gene calls are TRBV5-1 and TRBJ2-5; TRBD2 aligns across 7 bases. Germline values: CDR1 SGHRS, CDR2 YFSETQ. J lost 11 bases, V lost 3 bases, and 13 bases had no gene match. The CDR3 contains 14 residues. The CDR3 coding sequence is TGCGCCAGCAGCTCTCGGACTAGTAAGAATGAGCAGTACTTC. This translates into CASSSRTSKNEQYF. Based on the CDR3 plus reference TRBV5-1 and TRBJ2-5, the full variable domain is KAGVTQTPRYLIKTRGQQVTLSCSPISGHRSVSWYQQTPGQGLQFLFEYFSETQRNKGNFPGRFSGRQFSNSRSEMNVSTLELGDSALYLCASSSRTSKNEQYFGPGTRLLVL.

The chain employs TRBV15 and TRBJ2-7; 9 bases agree with TRBD1. Germline V gene sequence: CDR1 LNHNV, CDR2 YYDKDF (reference sequence). The CDR3 loop spans 15 amino acids. Trimming removed 4 bases from V and 2 bases from J; junction bases left unmatched: 6. CDR3 in amino acids: CATSKRDRATYEQYF. As DNA, the CDR3 is TGTGCCACCAGCAAAAGGGACAGGGCCACCTACGAGCAGTACTTC.

The gene calls are TRBV7-2 and TRBJ2-5; 11 nucleotides match TRBD2. After removal of 0 bases from V and 13 bases from J, the junction contained 10 bases not matched to a gene. Germline V gene lookup returns CDR1 SGHTA and CDR2 FQGNSA. The CDR3 sequence is 15 residues long. This chain's CDR3 is CASSLATSGSRNRYF. CDR3 sequence (DNA): TGTGCCAGCAGCTTAGCCACTAGCGGGAGCCGAAACCGGTACTTC.

This clonotype appeared a few times. J is TRBJ2-7 and V is TRBV7-6; the D is unclear. The length of the CDR3 is 14 residues. Trimming removed 5 bases at V and 0 bases at J, with 11 bases between. In germline, CDR1 is SGHVS, CDR2 FNYEAQ. CDR3 sequence reads: CASSLGRTSYEQYF. In DNA form, the CDR3 reads TGTGCCAGCAGCCTCGGACGAACCTCCTACGAGCAGTACTTC.

This clonotype was recorded a few times. The rearrangement links TRBV3-1 to TRBJ2-1; D perhaps matches TRBD2 (6 bases). Germline loops: CDR1 LGHDT, CDR2 YNNKEL (reference sequence). V gave up 7 bases and J gave up 5 bases, with 18 bases separating them. The CDR3 contains 15 residues. CDR3 region: CASTLGLALNNEQFF. The CDR3 DNA follows: TGTGCCAGCACCCTCGGGCTAGCGCTGAACAATGAGCAGTTCTTC.

The chain's CDR3 is CASSAVGEGRTQYF. Here the CDR3 DNA reads TGTGCCAGTAGCGCCGTGGGGGAGGGCCGGACACAGTACTTC. The chain employs TRBV19 and TRBJ2-4; 7 positions match TRBD2. The CDR3 is made up of 14 amino acids. V trimming: 6 bases; J trimming: 13 bases; junction bases outside the gene matches: 15. Germline V gives CDR1 LNHDA, CDR2 SQIVND (reference sequence). The full variable domain, rest sourced from reference TRBV19 and TRBJ2-4, is DGGITQSPKYLFRKEGQNVTLSCEQNLNHDAMYWYRQDPGQGLRLIYYSQIVNDFQKGDIAEGYSVSREKKESFPLTVTSAQKNPTAFYLCASSAVGEGRTQYFGAGTRLSVL.

CDR3 protein: CATSSQQGSYGYTF. CDR3 DNA sequence: TGTGCCACCAGCAGCCAACAGGGATCCTATGGCTACACCTTC. The chain combines TRBV15 with TRBJ1-2, with D tentatively TRBD1 (6 bases). The CDR3 runs to 14 residues. The V and J ends lost 3 bases and 4 bases respectively, with 12 bases between them. Germline CDR1 and CDR2: LNHNV and YYDKDF (reference sequence).

A few counts support this clonotype. The rearrangement joins TRBV20-1 to TRBJ2-3; no reliable D call. The CDR3 contains 13 residues. The V gene's germline CDR1 is DFQATT and CDR2 SNEGSKA (reference sequence). The chain's CDR3 is CSLPGIGTDTQYF. CDR3 sequence (DNA): TGCAGCCTTCCAGGTATCGGCACAGATACGCAGTATTTT.

V is TRBV12-3 or TRBV12-4 and J is TRBJ2-4; a possible D gene is TRBD1 (6 bases). The CDR3 loop spans 17 amino acids. Trimming removed 3 bases from V and 1 base from J, with 16 bases in between. Here the CDR3 DNA reads TGTGCCAGCAGTTTTTTGGGGGCGCCCCCGGCCAAAAACATTCAGTACTTC. The encoded protein is CASSFLGAPPAKNIQYF.

This clonotype occurred a few times. The chain links TRBV9 to TRBJ2-3; 7 nucleotides align to TRBD2. With V trimmed by 7 bases and J by 5 bases, 7 bases remained unmatched. CDR3 length: 13 amino acids. The germline V gene has CDR1 SGDLS and CDR2 YYNGEE. The CDR3 sequence is CASGRWGGDTQYF. The CDR3 DNA reads as TGTGCCAGCGGGCGTTGGGGGGGAGATACGCAGTATTTT.

With respect to this clonotype: In this CDR3 the conserved last residue, phenylalanine or tryptophan, is missing, so a read error is likely. V and J are TRBV10-3 and TRBJ2-1; the D gene is possibly TRBD2 (5 bases). V lost 3 bases to trimming and J lost 8 bases, with 14 bases between them. The CDR3 runs to 14 residues. Germline CDR1 reads ENHRY; CDR2 reads SYGVKD. CDR3 in DNA: TGTGCCATCAGTGAAAGGTCGGGGTTGCATGAGCAGTTCCTC. Translation: CAISERSGLHEQFL.

The CDR3 nucleotides are TGTGCCAGCAGTGACCCCGGACAGCACAGATACGCGTATTTT. This codes for CASSDPGQHRYAYF. The chain employs TRBV6-1 and TRBJ2-3; possible D gene TRBD1, 6 bases. This CDR3 contains 14 residues. The germline gives CDR1 MNHNS, CDR2 SASEGT. Trimming removed 3 bases at V and 14 bases at J, with 21 bases between.

This chain uses TRBV20-1 with TRBJ2-5; 8 nucleotides match TRBD2. The CDR3 is 16 residues long. The germline V gene has CDR1 DFQATT and CDR2 SNEGSKA (reference sequence). Losses at the gene ends were 5 bases for V and 4 bases for J; bases not matched to a gene: 15. The CDR3 is CSAHPGRGVRAETQYF. CDR3 bases: TGCAGTGCTCACCCTGGGCGGGGGGTTAGGGCAGAGACCCAGTACTTC.

The CDR3 DNA is TGCGCCAGCAGCCAGCAGGCGGATTCACCCCTCCACTTT. Translating it yields CASSQQADSPLHF. The rearrangement uses TRBV5-1 and TRBJ1-6; D unclear. The CDR3 spans 13 residues. Trimming removed 4 bases at V and 8 bases at J, with 10 bases between. Looked up from germline, CDR1 is SGHRS and CDR2 is YFSETQ.

V is TRBV20-1 and J is TRBJ2-7, with TRBD2 matching over 9 bases. Trimming at V came to 5 bases and at J to 4 bases, leaving 6 bases not matched to a gene. Looked up from germline, CDR1 is DFQATT and CDR2 is SNEGSKA (reference sequence). The CDR3 consists of 13 residues. CDR3 residues: CSAYSGRQYEQYF. CDR3 nucleotide sequence: TGCAGTGCTTATAGCGGGAGACAGTACGAGCAGTACTTC.

As DNA, the CDR3 is TGTGCCAGCAGCCTAAGGGAGGGGGCGAAGAGGTACAGATACGCGTATTTT. Translated, it gives CASSLREGAKRYRYAYF. The J gene is TRBJ2-3, the V gene TRBV21-1; the D segment call TRBD1 is taken from the table without a DNA check. TRBV21-1 is a documented pseudogene. The CDR3 sequence is 17 residues long.

The V call is TRBV6-1, the J call TRBJ2-3, with D hard to call. The CDR3 consists of 13 residues. CDR1 is MNHNS and CDR2 is SASEGT in the germline V gene. The V and J ends lost 2 bases and 4 bases respectively, with 7 bases between them. The CDR3 spells CASSEQKADTQYF. CDR3 nucleotide sequence: TGTGCCAGCAGTGAACAGAAGGCAGATACGCAGTATTTT.

The chain combines TRBV10-3 with TRBJ2-3; D uncertain. The CDR3 is 14 amino acids. Germline CDR1 is ENHRY and CDR2 is SYGVKD. V was cut by 4 bases and J by 0 bases, with 8 bases left in between. The CDR3 DNA is TGTGCCATCAGTGTTGCATCTAGCACAGATACGCAGTATTTT. Amino acids: CAISVASSTDTQYF.

V is TRBV5-1 and J is TRBJ1-2; D might be TRBD1 (6 bases). The CDR3 has 16 residues. Germline V gene lookup returns CDR1 SGHRS and CDR2 YFSETQ. V was cut by 4 bases and J by 6 bases, with 22 bases left in between. The CDR3 protein is CASSPRGHRELDGYTF. The CDR3 nucleotides are TGCGCCAGCAGCCCGCGGGGTCACAGGGAACTAGATGGCTACACCTTC.

V is TRBV28 and J is TRBJ2-1; D ambiguous. CDR1 is MDHEN, CDR2 SYDVKM, per germline. V dropped 3 bases and J dropped 12 bases, with 15 bases sitting between them. This CDR3 contains 13 residues. CDR3 sequence (DNA): TGTGCCAGCAGTTTGTCAAGGAGTGTTGGGCAGTTCTTC. Amino acid sequence: CASSLSRSVGQFF.